The 9 T cell receptor beta chains presented below share a single source sample, sequenced in a study of CXCR3-negative and CXCR3-positive naive CD8 T cells. Study conclusions and caveats: TRB CDR3 hydrophobicity was greater in CXCR3-positive naive cells than in CXCR3-negative naive cells.

No antigen is known for these receptors. Preparation of TRB cDNA libraries relied on 5' RACE carrying UMI labels. TCRdb reprocessed the 5' RACE reads; each CDR3 protein has one entry and no DNA is given. The sample shows roughly 130,000 distinct CDR3 sequences, and approximately 0.54% sits with its ten largest clones. Sequencing input: naive CXCR3+ CD8+ T cells from blood. The subset is: CD45RO-CCR7+CD27+CD95- naive CD8+ T cells expressing CXCR3 (TNR3+). These receptors came from a human donor in good health. Some clones in this sample may be carry-over from other donors' samples.

V and J are TRBV2 and TRBJ2-7. The CDR3 spans 13 residues. Germline CDR1 is SNHLY and CDR2 is FYNNEI. The CDR3 region is CASSDGHIYEQYF. Full variable domain (missing parts from reference TRBV2 and TRBJ2-7): EPEVTQTPSHQVTQMGQEVILRCVPISNHLYFYWYRQILGQKVEFLVSFYNNEISEKSEIFDDQFSVERPDGSNFTLKIRSTKLEDSAMYFCASSDGHIYEQYFGPGTRLTVT.

The CDR3 spells CASSYSRGREQTQYF. The chain links TRBV6-5 to TRBJ2-5; TCRdb picks TRBD1, but there is no DNA to check that call. CDR1 and CDR2 from the germline V gene are MNHEY and SVGAGI. This CDR3 is 15 amino acids long.

The rearrangement uses TRBV6-2 or TRBV6-3 and TRBJ1-2. Germline V gene sequence: CDR1 MNHEY, CDR2 SVGEGT. This CDR3 has 15 residues. This CDR3 is CASSPLPRSAYGYTF.

The V gene is TRBV24-1, the J gene TRBJ2-1; with no DNA, the TCRdb D assignment of TRBD1 cannot be verified. The CDR3 extends over 13 amino acids. CDR1 is KGHDR, CDR2 SFDVKD, per germline. The CDR3 sequence is CATSDGQYNEQFF.

The V and J genes are TRBV4-2 and TRBJ1-2; TCRdb's assignment of TRBD1 cannot be checked, as there is no DNA. Germline CDR1 and CDR2: LGHNA and YNFKEQ. This CDR3 comprises 15 residues. The CDR3 protein is CASSQGLQGSFGYTF.

V and J are TRBV4-3 and TRBJ1-3; no DNA is available, so the TRBD1 call from TCRdb remains unchecked. The CDR3 is made up of 15 amino acids. Germline V lookup: CDR1 LGHNA, CDR2 YSLEER. CDR3 loop: CASSQSRGSGNTIYF.

This sequence joins TRBV29-1 and TRBJ2-7; TCRdb calls TRBD1, which cannot be checked without DNA. The CDR3 consists of 13 residues. CDR1 and CDR2 from the germline V gene are SQVTM and ANQGSEA. The CDR3 loop reads CSGRDATRYEQYF.

The chain carries TRBV29-1 and TRBJ2-7; TCRdb lists TRBD2, though no DNA is available to test this call. In germline, CDR1 is SQVTM, CDR2 ANQGSEA. This CDR3 is 17 amino acids long. CDR3 amino acids: CSVETGLAGGSSYEQYF.

The chain combines TRBV20-1 with TRBJ2-7. This CDR3 spans 15 amino acids. Germline-derived CDR1 and CDR2 are DFQATT and SNEGSKA (reference sequence). CDR3 sequence reads: CSARDLAGGTYEQYF.